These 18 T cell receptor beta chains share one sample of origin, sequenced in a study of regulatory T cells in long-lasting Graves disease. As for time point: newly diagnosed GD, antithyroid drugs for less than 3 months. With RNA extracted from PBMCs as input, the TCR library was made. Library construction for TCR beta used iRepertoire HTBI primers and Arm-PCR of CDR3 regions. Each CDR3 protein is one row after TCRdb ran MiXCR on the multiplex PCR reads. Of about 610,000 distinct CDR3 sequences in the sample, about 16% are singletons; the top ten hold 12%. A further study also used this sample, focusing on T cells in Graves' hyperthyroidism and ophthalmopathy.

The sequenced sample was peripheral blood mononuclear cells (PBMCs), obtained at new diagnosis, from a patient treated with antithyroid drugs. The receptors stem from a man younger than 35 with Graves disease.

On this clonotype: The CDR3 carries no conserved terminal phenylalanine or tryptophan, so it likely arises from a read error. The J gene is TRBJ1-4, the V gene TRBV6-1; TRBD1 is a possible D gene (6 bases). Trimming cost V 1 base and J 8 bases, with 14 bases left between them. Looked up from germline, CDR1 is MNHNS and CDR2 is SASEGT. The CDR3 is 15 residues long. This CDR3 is CASSEDRVGGEKLFC. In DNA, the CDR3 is TGTGCCAGCAGTGAAGACAGGGTGGGAGGCGAAAAACTGTTTTGT.

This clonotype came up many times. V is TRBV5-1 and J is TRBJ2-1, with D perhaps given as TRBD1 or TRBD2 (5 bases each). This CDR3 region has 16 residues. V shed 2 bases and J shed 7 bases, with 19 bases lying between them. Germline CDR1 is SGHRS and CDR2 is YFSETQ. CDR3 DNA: TGCGCCAGCAGCTTAGGGACCCTCCCACTATTGAATGAGCAGTTCTTC. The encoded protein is CASSLGTLPLLNEQFF.

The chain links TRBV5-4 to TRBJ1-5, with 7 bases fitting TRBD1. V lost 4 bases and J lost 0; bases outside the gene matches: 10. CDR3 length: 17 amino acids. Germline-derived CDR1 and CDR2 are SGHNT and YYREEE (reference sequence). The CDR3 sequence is CASSSTGQGDSNQPQHF. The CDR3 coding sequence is TGTGCCAGCAGCAGTACAGGGCAGGGGGATAGCAATCAGCCCCAGCATTTT.

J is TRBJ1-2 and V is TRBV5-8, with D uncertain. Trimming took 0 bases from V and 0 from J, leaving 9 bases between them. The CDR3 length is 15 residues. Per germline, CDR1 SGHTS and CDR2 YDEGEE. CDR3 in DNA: TGTGCCAGCAGCTTGGGCATGGCGGCTAACTATGGCTACACCTTC. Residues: CASSLGMAANYGYTF.

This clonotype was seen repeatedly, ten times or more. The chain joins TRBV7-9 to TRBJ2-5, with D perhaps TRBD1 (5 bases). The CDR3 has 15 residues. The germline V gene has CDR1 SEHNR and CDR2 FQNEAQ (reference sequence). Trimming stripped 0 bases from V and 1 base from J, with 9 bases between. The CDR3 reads CASSLAQGAQETQYF. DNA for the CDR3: TGTGCCAGCAGCTTAGCGCAGGGTGCCCAAGAGACCCAGTACTTC.

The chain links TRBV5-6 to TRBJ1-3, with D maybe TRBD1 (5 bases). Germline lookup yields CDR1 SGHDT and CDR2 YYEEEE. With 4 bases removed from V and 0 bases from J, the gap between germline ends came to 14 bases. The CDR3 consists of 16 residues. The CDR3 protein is CASSIPGRISGNTIYF. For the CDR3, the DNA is TGTGCCAGCAGCATTCCGGGACGGATCTCTGGAAACACCATATATTTT.

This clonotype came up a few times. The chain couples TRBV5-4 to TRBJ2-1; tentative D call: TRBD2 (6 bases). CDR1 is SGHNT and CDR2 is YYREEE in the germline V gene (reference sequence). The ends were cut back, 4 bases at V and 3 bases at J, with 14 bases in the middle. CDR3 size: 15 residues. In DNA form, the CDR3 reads TGTGCCAGCAGCCCCGGCGGGAAGGGCTACAATGAGCAGTTCTTC. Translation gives CASSPGGKGYNEQFF.

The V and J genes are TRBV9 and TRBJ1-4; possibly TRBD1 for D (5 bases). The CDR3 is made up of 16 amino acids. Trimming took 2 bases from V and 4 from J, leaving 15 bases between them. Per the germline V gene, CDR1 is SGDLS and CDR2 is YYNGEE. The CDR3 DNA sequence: TGTGCCAGCAGCGTGGAGGGGCTGGGACGTAATGAAAAACTGTTTTTT. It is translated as CASSVEGLGRNEKLFF.

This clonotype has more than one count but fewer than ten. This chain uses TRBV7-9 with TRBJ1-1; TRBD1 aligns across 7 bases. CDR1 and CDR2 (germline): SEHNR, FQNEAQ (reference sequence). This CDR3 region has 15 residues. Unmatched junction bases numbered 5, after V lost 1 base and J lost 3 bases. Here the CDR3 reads CASSLGGGQYTEAFF. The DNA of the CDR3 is TGTGCCAGCAGCTTAGGAGGGGGACAGTACACTGAAGCTTTCTTT.

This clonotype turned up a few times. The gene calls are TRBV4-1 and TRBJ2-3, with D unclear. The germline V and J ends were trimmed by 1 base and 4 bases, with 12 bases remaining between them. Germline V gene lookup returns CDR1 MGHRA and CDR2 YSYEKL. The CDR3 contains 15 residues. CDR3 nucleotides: TGCGCCAGCAGCCAAGGCCGGAGTCTCGCAGATACGCAGTATTTT. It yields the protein CASSQGRSLADTQYF.

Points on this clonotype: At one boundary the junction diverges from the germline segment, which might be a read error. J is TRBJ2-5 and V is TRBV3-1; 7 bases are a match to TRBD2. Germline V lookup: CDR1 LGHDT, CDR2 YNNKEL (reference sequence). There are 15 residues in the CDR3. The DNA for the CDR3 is TGTGCCAGCAGCCCTTGGGGAGGGACTCAAGAGACCCAGCACTTC. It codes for CASSPWGGTQETQHF.

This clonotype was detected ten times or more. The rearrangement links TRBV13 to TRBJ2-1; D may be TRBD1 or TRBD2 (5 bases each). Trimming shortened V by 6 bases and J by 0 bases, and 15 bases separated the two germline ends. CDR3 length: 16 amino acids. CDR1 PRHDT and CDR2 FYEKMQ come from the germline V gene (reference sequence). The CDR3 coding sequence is TGTGCCAGCAGAGGCCGGGACCATAGCTCCTACAATGAGCAGTTCTTC. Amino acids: CASRGRDHSSYNEQFF.

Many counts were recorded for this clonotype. The CDR3 sequence: CASSLEPGSYNEQFF. As DNA, the CDR3 is TGTGCCAGCAGCTTAGAACCAGGCTCCTACAATGAGCAGTTCTTC. The chain links TRBV11-2 to TRBJ2-1; D remains unclear. Germline CDR1 SGHAT, CDR2 FQNNGV. CDR3 length: 15 residues. V lost 0 bases, J lost 0 bases, and 6 bases lay in between.

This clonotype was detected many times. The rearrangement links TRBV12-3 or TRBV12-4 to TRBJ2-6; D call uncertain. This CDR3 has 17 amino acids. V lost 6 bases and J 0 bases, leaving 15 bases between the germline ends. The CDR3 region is CASSPHGAVSGANVLTF. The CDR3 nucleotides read TGTGCCAGCAGCCCCCACGGCGCGGTCTCTGGGGCCAACGTCCTGACTTTC.

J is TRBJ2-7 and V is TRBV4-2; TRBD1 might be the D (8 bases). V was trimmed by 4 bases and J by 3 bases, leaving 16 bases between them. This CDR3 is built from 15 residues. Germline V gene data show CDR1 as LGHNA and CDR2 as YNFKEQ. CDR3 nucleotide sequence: TGTGCCAGCAGCCTGGGAGGGACAGGACACTACGAGCAGTACTTC. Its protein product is CASSLGGTGHYEQYF.

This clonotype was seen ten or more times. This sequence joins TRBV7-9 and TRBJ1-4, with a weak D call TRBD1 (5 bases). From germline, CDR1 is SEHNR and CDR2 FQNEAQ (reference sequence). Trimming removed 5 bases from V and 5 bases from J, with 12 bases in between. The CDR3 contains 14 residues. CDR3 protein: CASSAGPRNEKLFF. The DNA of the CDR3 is TGTGCCAGCAGCGCGGGACCGCGGAATGAAAAACTGTTTTTT.

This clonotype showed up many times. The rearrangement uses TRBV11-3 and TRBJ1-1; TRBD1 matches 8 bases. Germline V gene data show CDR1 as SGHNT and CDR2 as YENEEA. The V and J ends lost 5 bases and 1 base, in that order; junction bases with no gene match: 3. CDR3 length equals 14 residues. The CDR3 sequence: CASSPGGRNTEAFF. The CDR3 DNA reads TGTGCCAGCAGCCCAGGGGGCAGGAACACTGAAGCTTTCTTT.

The CDR3 spells CASSPPGLADNEQFF. The CDR3 DNA sequence: TGTGCCAGCAGCCCCCCGGGACTAGCGGACAATGAGCAGTTCTTC. This chain links TRBV7-9 with TRBJ2-1, with 11 bases aligning to TRBD2. The CDR3 spans 15 residues. Losses at the gene ends were 5 bases for V and 5 bases for J; bases not matched to a gene: 5. Germline-derived CDR1 and CDR2 are SEHNR and FQNEAQ (reference sequence).